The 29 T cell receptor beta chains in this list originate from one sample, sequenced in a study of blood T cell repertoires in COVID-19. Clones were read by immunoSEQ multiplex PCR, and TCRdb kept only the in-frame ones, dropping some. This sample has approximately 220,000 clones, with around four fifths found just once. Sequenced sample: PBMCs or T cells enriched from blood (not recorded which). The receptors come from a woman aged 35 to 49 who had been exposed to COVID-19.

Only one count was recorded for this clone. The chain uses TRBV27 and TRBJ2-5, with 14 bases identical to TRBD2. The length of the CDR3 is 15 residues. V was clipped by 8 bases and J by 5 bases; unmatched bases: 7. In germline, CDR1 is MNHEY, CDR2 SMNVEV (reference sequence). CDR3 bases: TGTGCCAGCGGGACTAGCGGGGGCCCCTGGGAGACCCAGTACTTC. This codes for CASGTSGGPWETQYF.

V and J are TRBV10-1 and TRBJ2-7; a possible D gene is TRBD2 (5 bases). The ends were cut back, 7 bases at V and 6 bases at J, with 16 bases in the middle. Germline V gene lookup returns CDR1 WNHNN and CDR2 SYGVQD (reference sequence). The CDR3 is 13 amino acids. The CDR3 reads CASMGSGGLEQYF. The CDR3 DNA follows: TGCGCCAGCATGGGGTCCGGCGGACTCGAGCAGTACTTC.

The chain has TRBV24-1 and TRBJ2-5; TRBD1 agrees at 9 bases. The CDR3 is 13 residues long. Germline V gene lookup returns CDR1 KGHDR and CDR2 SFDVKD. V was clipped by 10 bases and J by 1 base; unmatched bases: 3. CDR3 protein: CATGQGSQETQYF. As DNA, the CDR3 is TGTGCCACGGGACAGGGAAGCCAAGAGACCCAGTACTTC.

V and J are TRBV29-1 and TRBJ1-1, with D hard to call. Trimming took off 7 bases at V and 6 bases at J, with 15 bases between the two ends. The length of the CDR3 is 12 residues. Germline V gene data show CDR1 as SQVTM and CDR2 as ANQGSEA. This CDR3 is CSAYGDKAEAFF. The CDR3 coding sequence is TGCAGCGCTTATGGTGACAAGGCTGAAGCTTTCTTT.

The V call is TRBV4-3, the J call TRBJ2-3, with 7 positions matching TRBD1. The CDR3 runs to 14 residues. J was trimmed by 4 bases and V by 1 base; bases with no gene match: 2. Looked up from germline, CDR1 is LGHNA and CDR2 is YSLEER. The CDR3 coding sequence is TGCGCCAGCAGCCAAGCTCAGGGGGCAGATACGCAGTATTTT. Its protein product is CASSQAQGADTQYF.

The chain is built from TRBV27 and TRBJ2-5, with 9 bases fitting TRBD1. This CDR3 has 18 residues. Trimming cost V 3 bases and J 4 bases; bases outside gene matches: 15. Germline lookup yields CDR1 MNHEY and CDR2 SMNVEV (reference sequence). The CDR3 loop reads CASSFTYPGQGGGETQYF. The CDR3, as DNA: TGTGCCAGCAGTTTCACCTACCCGGGACAGGGAGGAGGAGAGACCCAGTACTTC.

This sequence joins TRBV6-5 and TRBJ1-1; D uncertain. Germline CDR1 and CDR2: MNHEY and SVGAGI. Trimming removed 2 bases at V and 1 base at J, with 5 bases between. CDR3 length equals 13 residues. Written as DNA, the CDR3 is TGTGCCAGCAGTTACCGGAGGAACACTGAAGCTTTCTTT. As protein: CASSYRRNTEAFF.

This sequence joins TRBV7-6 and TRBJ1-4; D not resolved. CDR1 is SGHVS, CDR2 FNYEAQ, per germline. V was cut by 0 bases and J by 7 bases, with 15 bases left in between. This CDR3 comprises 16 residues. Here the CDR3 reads CASSLALGAGGEKLFF. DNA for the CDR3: TGTGCCAGCAGCTTAGCCCTAGGTGCAGGAGGTGAAAAACTGTTTTTT.

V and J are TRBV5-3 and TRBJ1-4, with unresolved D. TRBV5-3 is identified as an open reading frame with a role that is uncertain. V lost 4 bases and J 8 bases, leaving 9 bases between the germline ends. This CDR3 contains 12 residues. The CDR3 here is CARSVVGEKLFF. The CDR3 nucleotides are TGTGCCAGAAGCGTCGTCGGGGAAAAACTGTTTTTT.

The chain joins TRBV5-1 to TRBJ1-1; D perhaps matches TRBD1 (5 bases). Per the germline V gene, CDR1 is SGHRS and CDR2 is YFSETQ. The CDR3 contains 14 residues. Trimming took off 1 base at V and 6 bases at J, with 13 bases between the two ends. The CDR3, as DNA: TGCGCCAGCAGCTTGATGGATCAGGGCTCTGAAGCTTTCTTT. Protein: CASSLMDQGSEAFF.

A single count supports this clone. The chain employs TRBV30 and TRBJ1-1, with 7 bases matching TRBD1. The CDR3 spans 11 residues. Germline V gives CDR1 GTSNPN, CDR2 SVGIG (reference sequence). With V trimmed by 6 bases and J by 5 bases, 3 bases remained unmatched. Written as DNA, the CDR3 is TGTGCCTGTCAGACAGGGACTGAAGCTTTCTTT. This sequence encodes CACQTGTEAFF.

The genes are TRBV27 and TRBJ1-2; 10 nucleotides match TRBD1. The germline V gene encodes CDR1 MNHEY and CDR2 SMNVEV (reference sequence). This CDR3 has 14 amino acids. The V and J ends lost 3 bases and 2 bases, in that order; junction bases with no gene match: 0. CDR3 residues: CASSLGQGNYGYTF. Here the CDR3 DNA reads TGTGCCAGCAGTTTGGGACAGGGGAACTATGGCTACACCTTC.

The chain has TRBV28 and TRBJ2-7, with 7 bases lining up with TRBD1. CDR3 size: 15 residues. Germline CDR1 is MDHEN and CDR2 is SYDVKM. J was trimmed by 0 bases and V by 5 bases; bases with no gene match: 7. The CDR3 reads CASSTWTGNSYEQYF. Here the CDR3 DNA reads TGTGCCAGCAGTACCTGGACAGGCAACTCCTACGAGCAGTACTTC.

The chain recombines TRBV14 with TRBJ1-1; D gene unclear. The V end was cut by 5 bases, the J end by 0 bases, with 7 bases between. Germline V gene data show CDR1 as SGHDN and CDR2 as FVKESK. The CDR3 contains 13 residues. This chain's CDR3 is CASSVALNTEAFF. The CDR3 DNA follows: TGTGCCAGCAGCGTGGCCCTGAACACTGAAGCTTTCTTT.

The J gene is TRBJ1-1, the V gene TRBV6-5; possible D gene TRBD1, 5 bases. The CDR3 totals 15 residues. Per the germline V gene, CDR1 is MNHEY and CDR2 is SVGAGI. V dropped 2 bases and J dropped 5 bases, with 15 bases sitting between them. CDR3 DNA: TGTGCCAGCAGTTACAAAATGGGACTGGCAACTGAAGCTTTCTTT. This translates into CASSYKMGLATEAFF.

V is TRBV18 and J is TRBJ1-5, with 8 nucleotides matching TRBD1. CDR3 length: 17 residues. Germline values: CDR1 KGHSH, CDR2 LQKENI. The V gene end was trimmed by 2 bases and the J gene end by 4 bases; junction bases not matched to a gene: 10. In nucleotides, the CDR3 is TGTGCCAGCTCACCAACACCTGCGGGACAGGCGAATCAGCCCCAGCATTTT. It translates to CASSPTPAGQANQPQHF.

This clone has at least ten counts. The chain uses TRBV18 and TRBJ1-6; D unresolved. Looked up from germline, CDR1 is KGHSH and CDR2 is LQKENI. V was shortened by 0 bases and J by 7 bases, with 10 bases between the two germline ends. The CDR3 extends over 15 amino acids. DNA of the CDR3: TGTGCCAGCTCACCACCAGGCGGTTGGAATTCACCCCTCCACTTT. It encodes CASSPPGGWNSPLHF.

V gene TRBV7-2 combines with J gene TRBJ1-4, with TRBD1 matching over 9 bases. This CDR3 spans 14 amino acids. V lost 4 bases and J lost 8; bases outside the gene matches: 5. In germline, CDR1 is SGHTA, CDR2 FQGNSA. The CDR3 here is CASSYGQGREKLFF. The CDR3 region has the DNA TGTGCCAGCAGCTACGGACAGGGGCGGGAAAAACTGTTTTTT.

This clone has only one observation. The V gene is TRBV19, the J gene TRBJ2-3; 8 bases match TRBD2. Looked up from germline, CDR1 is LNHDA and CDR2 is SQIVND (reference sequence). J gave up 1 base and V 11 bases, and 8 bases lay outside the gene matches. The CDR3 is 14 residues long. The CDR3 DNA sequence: TGTGCCTCGTCGTTCGGGGGGGGCACAGATACGCAGTATTTT. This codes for CASSFGGGTDTQYF. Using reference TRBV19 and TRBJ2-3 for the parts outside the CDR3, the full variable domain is DGGITQSPKYLFRKEGQNVTLSCEQNLNHDAMYWYRQDPGQGLRLIYYSQIVNDFQKGDIAEGYSVSREKKESFPLTVTSAQKNPTAFYLCASSFGGGTDTQYFGPGTRLTVL.

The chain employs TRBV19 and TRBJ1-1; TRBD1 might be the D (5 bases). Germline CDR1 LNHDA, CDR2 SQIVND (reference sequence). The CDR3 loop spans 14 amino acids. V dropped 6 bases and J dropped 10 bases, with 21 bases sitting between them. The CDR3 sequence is CASSGGTGVVGAFF. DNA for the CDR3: TGTGCCAGTAGCGGGGGGACGGGAGTTGTAGGAGCTTTCTTT.

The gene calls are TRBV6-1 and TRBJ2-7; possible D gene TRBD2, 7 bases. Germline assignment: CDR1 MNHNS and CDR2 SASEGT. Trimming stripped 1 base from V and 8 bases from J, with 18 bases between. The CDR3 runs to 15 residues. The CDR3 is CASSEVRGATTKQYF. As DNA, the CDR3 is TGTGCCAGCAGTGAAGTACGGGGGGCCACAACCAAGCAGTACTTC.

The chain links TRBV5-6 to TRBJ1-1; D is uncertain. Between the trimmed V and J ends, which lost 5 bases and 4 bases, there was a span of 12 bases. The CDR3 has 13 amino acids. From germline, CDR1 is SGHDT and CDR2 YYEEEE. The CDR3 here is CASSGQARTEAFF. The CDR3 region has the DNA TGTGCCAGCAGTGGGCAGGCGCGCACTGAAGCTTTCTTT.

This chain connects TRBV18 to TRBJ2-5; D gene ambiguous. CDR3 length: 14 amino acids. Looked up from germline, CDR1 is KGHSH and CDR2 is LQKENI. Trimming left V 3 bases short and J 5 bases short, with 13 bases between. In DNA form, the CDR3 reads TGTGCCAGCTCACCTTCTTTGCATCGGGAGACCCAGTACTTC. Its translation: CASSPSLHRETQYF.

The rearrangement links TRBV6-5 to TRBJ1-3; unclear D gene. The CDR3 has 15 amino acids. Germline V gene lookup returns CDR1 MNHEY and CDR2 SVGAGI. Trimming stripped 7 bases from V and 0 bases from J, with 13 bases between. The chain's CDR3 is CASTLAWDSGNTIYF. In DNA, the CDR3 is TGTGCCAGCACGCTAGCCTGGGACTCTGGAAACACCATATATTTT.

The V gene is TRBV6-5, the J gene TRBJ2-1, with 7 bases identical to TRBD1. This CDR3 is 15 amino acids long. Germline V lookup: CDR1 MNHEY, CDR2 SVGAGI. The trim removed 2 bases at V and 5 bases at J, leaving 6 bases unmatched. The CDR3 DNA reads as TGTGCCAGCAGTTACCCGGGACAGCTAAACAATGAGCAGTTCTTC. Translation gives CASSYPGQLNNEQFF.

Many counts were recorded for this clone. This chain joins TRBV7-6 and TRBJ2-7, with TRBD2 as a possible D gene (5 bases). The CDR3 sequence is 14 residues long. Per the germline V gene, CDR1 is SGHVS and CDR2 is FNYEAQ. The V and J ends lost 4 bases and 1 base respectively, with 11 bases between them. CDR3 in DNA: TGTGCCAGCAGCTCCATCCGCGGGTCCTACGAGCAGTACTTC. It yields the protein CASSSIRGSYEQYF.

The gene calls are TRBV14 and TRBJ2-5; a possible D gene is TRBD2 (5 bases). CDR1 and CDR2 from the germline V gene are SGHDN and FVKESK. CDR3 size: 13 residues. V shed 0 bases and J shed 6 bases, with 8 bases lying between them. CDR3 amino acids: CASSQDRGQTQYF. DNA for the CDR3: TGTGCCAGCAGCCAAGACCGAGGGCAGACCCAGTACTTC. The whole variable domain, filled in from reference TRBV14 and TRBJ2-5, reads EAGVTQFPSHSVIEKGQTVTLRCDPISGHDNLYWYRRVMGKEIKFLLHFVKESKQDESGMPNNRFLAERTGGTYSTLKVQPAELEDSGVYFCASSQDRGQTQYFGPGTRLLVL.

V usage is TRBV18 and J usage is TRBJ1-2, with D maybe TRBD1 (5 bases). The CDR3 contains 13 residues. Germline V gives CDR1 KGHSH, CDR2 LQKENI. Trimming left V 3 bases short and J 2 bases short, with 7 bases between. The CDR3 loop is CASSPNRNYGYTF. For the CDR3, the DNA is TGTGCCAGCTCACCCAACAGGAACTATGGCTACACCTTC.

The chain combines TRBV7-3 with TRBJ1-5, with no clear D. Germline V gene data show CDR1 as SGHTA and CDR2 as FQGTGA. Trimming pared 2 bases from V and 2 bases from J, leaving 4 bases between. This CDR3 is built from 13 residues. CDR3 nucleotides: TGTGCCAGCAGCTTATCAGGCAATCAGCCCCAGCATTTT. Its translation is CASSLSGNQPQHF.